The present entry profiles one T cell receptor beta chain with its context. This record belongs to a study of blood T cell repertoires in COVID-19. As for the study in general: Material from acute and convalescent COVID-19 was sourced from the United States, Italy and Spain. Nucleic acid was either cDNA or gDNA, and it came from T cells, B-cell-depleted T cells, or PBMCs.

Participant ages covered roughly 18 to 89 years across 24 US areas. In the source study's methods: Quantification of nucleated cells was approximated via reference gene primer amplification. The repertoire was sequenced with immunoSEQ multiplex PCR; TCRdb's copy has only in-frame clones and lacks some. That table furnishes V, J and clone size, whereas the DNA furnished D and trimming. In the table there are approximately 480,000 clones, about nine tenths of which are singletons. The CDR3 has 15 amino acids. Germline lookup yields CDR1 MNHEY and CDR2 SVGAGI. The V gene end was trimmed by 6 bases and the J gene end by 1 base; junction bases not matched to a gene: 7.

Sequences were obtained from PBMCs or T cells enriched from blood (not recorded which). This TCR derives from a woman aged 18-29 years who had recovered from COVID-19. The chain uses TRBV6-5 and TRBJ2-7, with 9 bases aligning to TRBD2. In DNA form, the CDR3 reads TGTGCCAGCAGGGGCGGCGGGGGGGTTTCCTACGAGCAGTACTTC. Amino acid sequence: CASRGGGGVSYEQYF.